These 2 T cell receptor beta chains were all obtained from the same sample, sequenced in a study of blood T cell repertoires in COVID-19. The repertoire was sequenced with immunoSEQ multiplex PCR; TCRdb's copy has only in-frame clones and lacks some. The table records tens of thousands of clones, about 70% of them present only once. Input material: peripheral blood. The origin of the receptors is a man in his fifties or sixties with active or convalescent COVID-19.

This clone rates as medium-sized (0.01 to 0.1%). This chain uses TRBV4-1 with TRBJ1-1; 12 bases align to TRBD1. The CDR3 has 16 residues. The V segment lost 5 bases and the J segment 6 bases; nucleotides outside the gene matches: 10. Germline loops: CDR1 MGHRA, CDR2 YSYEKL. The CDR3 reads CASSTRPGQGAAEAFF. The DNA for the CDR3 is TGCGCCAGCAGCACCCGTCCGGGACAGGGGGCTGCTGAAGCTTTCTTT.

This chain joins TRBV11-3 and TRBJ2-5, with D maybe TRBD2 (7 bases). V was shortened by 0 bases and J by 3 bases, with 11 bases between the two germline ends. The CDR3 has 15 amino acids. Germline V gives CDR1 SGHNT, CDR2 YENEEA. Here the CDR3 reads CASSLEGGAEETQYF. The CDR3 region has the DNA TGTGCCAGCAGCTTAGAAGGGGGGGCTGAAGAGACCCAGTACTTC.